The rows below give T cell receptor beta chains drawn from one sample of a study of beta chain features in type 1 diabetes. The method was immunoSEQ multiplex PCR; TCRdb's version includes in-frame clones alone and lacks a portion of them. The profile shows 160,000 or so clones, 11% of them singletons. Sequenced input: central memory CD4+ T cells from blood. The receptors were gathered from a man between 18 and 35 years old in good health. Both conserved end residues are part of each CDR3. The D gene is left open where the match is weak. Some rows mark clone size as missing; the rest say once, few, many or name a class of expanded clone.

clone size: -
J gene: TRBJ1-2
D gene: TRBD1
V gene: TRBV7-9
CDR3 protein: CASSSDRGGYTF
CDR3 DNA: TGTGCCAGCAGCTCGGACAGGGGCGGCTACACCTTC

clone size: few
J gene: TRBJ1-1
D gene: -
V gene: TRBV6-5
CDR3 protein: CASSYRGNTEAFF
CDR3 DNA: TGTGCCAGCAGTTACCGGGGGAACACTGAAGCTTTCTTT

clone size: -
J gene: TRBJ1-1
D gene: -
V gene: TRBV6-5
CDR3 protein: CASSYGMGQNTEAFF
CDR3 DNA: TGTGCCAGCAGTTACGGCATGGGACAGAACACTGAAGCTTTCTTT

clone size: -
J gene: TRBJ2-7
D gene: -
V gene: TRBV7-2
CDR3 protein: CASSLDANPYEQYF
CDR3 DNA: TGTGCCAGCAGCTTAGATGCAAATCCCTACGAGCAGTACTTC

clone size: -
J gene: TRBJ2-7
D gene: -
V gene: TRBV6-7
CDR3 protein: CASSTLGHSYEQYF
CDR3 DNA: TGTGCCAGCAGTACCCTGGGACACTCCTACGAGCAGTACTTC

clone size: few
J gene: TRBJ2-7
D gene: -
V gene: TRBV29-1
CDR3 protein: CSVGSGSYEQYF
CDR3 DNA: TGCAGCGTTGGTAGCGGCTCCTACGAGCAGTACTTC

clone size: -
J gene: TRBJ1-2
D gene: TRBD1
V gene: TRBV4-3
CDR3 protein: CASSQPGGYGYTF
CDR3 DNA: TGCGCCAGCAGCCAACCAGGGGGCTATGGCTACACCTTC

clone size: -
J gene: TRBJ2-7
D gene: -
V gene: TRBV21-1
CDR3 protein: CASSKEDRGYEQYF
CDR3 DNA: TGTGCCAGCAGCAAAGAGGACAGGGGCTACGAGCAGTACTTC

clone size: many
J gene: TRBJ1-5
D gene: -
V gene: TRBV4-1
CDR3 protein: CASSPYEGGGRNNQPQHF
CDR3 DNA: TGCGCCAGCAGCCCCTATGAAGGAGGTGGAAGGAACAATCAGCCCCAGCATTTT

clone size: few
J gene: TRBJ2-7
D gene: -
V gene: TRBV29-1
CDR3 protein: CSVPSGAGVYEQYF
CDR3 DNA: TGCAGCGTTCCGTCAGGGGCTGGCGTCTACGAGCAGTACTTC

clone size: few
J gene: TRBJ2-7
D gene: -
V gene: TRBV10-3
CDR3 protein: CAISASTPYEQYF
CDR3 DNA: TGTGCCATCAGTGCCTCGACCCCCTACGAGCAGTACTTC

clone size: few
J gene: TRBJ1-3
D gene: -
V gene: TRBV7-9
CDR3 protein: CASLRGSGNTIYF
CDR3 DNA: TGTGCCAGCCTCCGAGGCTCTGGAAACACCATATATTTT

clone size: -
J gene: TRBJ1-2
D gene: TRBD1
V gene: TRBV5-1
CDR3 protein: CASSSSPGTGEYGYTF
CDR3 DNA: TGCGCCAGCAGCTCTTCACCTGGGACAGGGGAATATGGCTACACCTTC

clone size: -
J gene: TRBJ2-4
D gene: -
V gene: TRBV28
CDR3 protein: CASSLRGLGIQYF
CDR3 DNA: TGTGCCAGCAGTTTAAGGGGTTTGGGCATTCAGTACTTC

clone size: few
J gene: TRBJ2-1
D gene: -
V gene: TRBV5-1
CDR3 protein: CASSPTDSRSYNEQFF
CDR3 DNA: TGCGCCAGCAGCCCCACAGACTCCCGCTCTTACAATGAGCAGTTCTTC

clone size: -
J gene: TRBJ2-7
D gene: -
V gene: TRBV7-6
CDR3 protein: CASSATGTNAYEQYF
CDR3 DNA: TGTGCCAGCAGCGCGACAGGGACTAATGCCTACGAGCAGTACTTC

clone size: -
J gene: TRBJ2-6
D gene: TRBD1
V gene: TRBV29-1
CDR3 protein: CSVVRTGVSGANVLTF
CDR3 DNA: TGCAGCGTTGTGAGGACAGGGGTCTCTGGGGCCAACGTCCTGACTTTC

clone size: -
J gene: TRBJ2-1
D gene: TRBD1
V gene: TRBV6-5
CDR3 protein: CASRKTPDRAYEQFF
CDR3 DNA: TGTGCCAGCAGAAAGACACCAGACAGGGCCTATGAGCAGTTCTTC

clone size: few
J gene: TRBJ1-2
D gene: -
V gene: TRBV18
CDR3 protein: CASSPPGNGYTF
CDR3 DNA: TGTGCCAGCTCACCACCGGGGAACGGCTACACCTTC

clone size: -
J gene: TRBJ2-5
D gene: -
V gene: TRBV29-1
CDR3 protein: CSVLQVTQETQYF
CDR3 DNA: TGCAGCGTTCTCCAGGTGACACAAGAGACCCAGTACTTC

clone size: -
J gene: TRBJ1-2
D gene: -
V gene: TRBV5-1
CDR3 protein: CASSLDQGKTVGYTF
CDR3 DNA: TGCGCCAGCAGCTTGGACCAGGGAAAAACGGTCGGCTACACCTTC

clone size: few
J gene: TRBJ1-2
D gene: TRBD1
V gene: TRBV7-2
CDR3 protein: CASSLVPDRDYTF
CDR3 DNA: TGTGCCAGCAGCTTAGTCCCAGACAGGGACTACACCTTC

clone size: few
J gene: TRBJ1-1
D gene: -
V gene: TRBV27
CDR3 protein: CASSFQVWHTEAFF
CDR3 DNA: TGTGCCAGCAGTTTCCAGGTCTGGCACACTGAAGCTTTCTTT

clone size: few
J gene: TRBJ2-2
D gene: -
V gene: TRBV10-3
CDR3 protein: CAMGTENTGELFF
CDR3 DNA: TGTGCCATGGGGACGGAGAACACCGGGGAGCTGTTTTTT

clone size: -
J gene: TRBJ2-1
D gene: -
V gene: TRBV7-2
CDR3 protein: CASSLSREQFF
CDR3 DNA: TGTGCCAGCAGCTTAAGCCGGGAGCAGTTCTTC

clone size: -
J gene: TRBJ1-1
D gene: -
V gene: TRBV19
CDR3 protein: CASSREMLLNTEAFF
CDR3 DNA: TGTGCCAGTAGTCGCGAAATGCTTTTGAACACTGAAGCTTTCTTT

clone size: few
J gene: TRBJ1-1
D gene: TRBD1
V gene: TRBV14
CDR3 protein: CASSPQGAWTEAFF
CDR3 DNA: TGTGCCAGCAGCCCACAGGGGGCATGGACTGAAGCTTTCTTT

clone size: -
J gene: TRBJ2-1
D gene: TRBD2
V gene: TRBV5-1
CDR3 protein: CASSLRTSGLGNEQFF
CDR3 DNA: TGCGCCAGCAGCTTACGTACTAGCGGGTTGGGCAATGAGCAGTTCTTC